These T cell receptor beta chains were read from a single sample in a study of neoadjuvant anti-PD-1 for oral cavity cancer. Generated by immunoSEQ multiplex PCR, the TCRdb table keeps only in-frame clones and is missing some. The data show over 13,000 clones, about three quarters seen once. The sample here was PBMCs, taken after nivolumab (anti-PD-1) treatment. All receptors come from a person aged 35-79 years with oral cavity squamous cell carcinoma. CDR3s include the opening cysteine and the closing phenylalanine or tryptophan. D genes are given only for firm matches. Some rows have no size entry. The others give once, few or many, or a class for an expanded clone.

TGTGCCAGCTCAAAACTAGCGGGAGGGTACAATGAGCAGTTCTTC CASSKLAGGYNEQFF TRBD2 TRBJ2-1 NA 15 TRBV7-9
TGTGCCAGCAGCCTCGGACTAGTTGATACGCAGTATTTT CASSLGLVDTQYF TRBD2 TRBJ2-3 NA 13 TRBV4-2
TGCGCCAGCAGCCCCGAGGGGTACTCTAACTATGGCTACACCTTC CASSPEGYSNYGYTF NA TRBJ1-2 NA 15 TRBV5-1
TGCAGCGACCGACACACAGATACGCAGTATTTT CSDRHTDTQYF NA TRBJ2-3 few 11 TRBV29-1
TGTGCCTGGAGTGTATTGGGGCTCGGCACAGATACGCAGTATTTT CAWSVLGLGTDTQYF NA TRBJ2-3 NA 15 TRBV30
TGTGCCTGGAGTGAGGGGGCAACTAATGAAAAACTGTTTTTT CAWSEGATNEKLFF NA TRBJ1-4 NA 14 TRBV30
TGTGCCAGCAGTGGCCCGGGACAGGGTATATACGAGCAGTACTTC CASSGPGQGIYEQYF TRBD1 TRBJ2-7 NA 15 TRBV6-5
TGTGCCTGGAAATATGGATATGAAAAACTGTTTTTT CAWKYGYEKLFF NA TRBJ1-4 NA 12 TRBV30
TGTGCCAGCAGCTGGGGGGAGACCCAGTACTTC CASSWGETQYF NA TRBJ2-5 NA 11 TRBV6-1
TGTGCCAGCAGTTACTCGGGCGGGGGGCAGTTCTTC CASSYSGGGQFF TRBD2 TRBJ2-1 NA 12 TRBV6-6
TGTGCCAGTAGCAAATCCGGGACCCTGAACACTGAAGCTTTCTTT CASSKSGTLNTEAFF NA TRBJ1-1 once 15 TRBV19
TGTGCCAGCAGCTTAGAACTAGCGGGAGGATCGGAGCAGTACTTC CASSLELAGGSEQYF TRBD2 TRBJ2-7 few 15 TRBV7-8
TGTGCCAGCAGTGACCGCGGGAGTCGGGCAGATACGCAGTATTTT CASSDRGSRADTQYF TRBD2 TRBJ2-3 NA 15 TRBV2
TGTGCCAGCAGGGGAGCCTACGAGCAGTACTTC CASRGAYEQYF NA TRBJ2-7 NA 11 TRBV28
TGTGCCAGCAGTGGTTTGACAGGGGGGATAGCTGAGCAGTTCTTC CASSGLTGGIAEQFF TRBD1 TRBJ2-1 NA 15 TRBV6-1
TGTGCCAGTAGTACACAACCCCTGGACAGGGGGCAGGAGCAGTACTTC CASSTQPLDRGQEQYF TRBD1 TRBJ2-7 NA 16 TRBV19
TGCGCCAGCAGCTTGGAAGTCCGATACTCTGGAAACACCATATATTTT CASSLEVRYSGNTIYF NA TRBJ1-3 NA 16 TRBV5-1
TGTGCCAGCAGCTTAGGCGGCGGCCCAACCTACGAGCAGTACTTC CASSLGGGPTYEQYF NA TRBJ2-7 NA 15 TRBV13
TGTGCCAGCAGTGAAGGCTTGCGGGAGATTAATGAGCAGTTCTTC CASSEGLREINEQFF TRBD2 TRBJ2-1 NA 15 TRBV6-1
TGTGCCAGCAGGGTAGGGGGGGCAGACATTCAGTACTTC CASRVGGADIQYF NA TRBJ2-4 NA 13 TRBV27
TGTGCCAGTAGTTGGAGGACTAGCGGGAGAATCGGGGAGCTGTTTTTT CASSWRTSGRIGELFF TRBD2 TRBJ2-2 NA 16 TRBV19
TGTGCCAGCAGCGTAGCGGGAGTCACCGGGGAGCTGTTTTTT CASSVAGVTGELFF TRBD2 TRBJ2-2 NA 14 TRBV7-9
TGTGCCAGCAGAGCCGGGACAGGGCTCGGGGAGCTGTTTTTT CASRAGTGLGELFF TRBD1 TRBJ2-2 NA 14 TRBV2
TGCAGCGTCGCCTTGAGGGGGGCGAACACTGAAGCTTTCTTT CSVALRGANTEAFF NA TRBJ1-1 NA 14 TRBV29-1
TGTGCCAGCAACCGGCAGGGGGCTGAGGGCTACACCTTC CASNRQGAEGYTF TRBD1 TRBJ1-2 NA 13 TRBV5-4
TGTGCCAGCAGTGACGGACTGTATACGCAGTATTTT CASSDGLYTQYF NA TRBJ2-3 NA 12 TRBV9
TGTGCCAGCAGCTTAACTAGACTAGCGGGAGTACACAATGAGCAGTTCTTC CASSLTRLAGVHNEQFF TRBD2 TRBJ2-1 NA 17 TRBV7-3
TGTGCCAGCAGTTACGATCCTAGCGGGAGAGTCTACGAGCAGTACTTC CASSYDPSGRVYEQYF TRBD2 TRBJ2-7 NA 16 TRBV6-6
TGTGCCAGCACCCCCTCCTCAAGATTCGAGCAGTACTTC CASTPSSRFEQYF NA TRBJ2-7 NA 13 TRBV7-9
TGTGCCAGCAGCGTTAGCGGATACTACAATGAGCAGTTCTTC CASSVSGYYNEQFF NA TRBJ2-1 NA 14 TRBV6-5
TGTGCCTGGAGTGTACAGGAGGCAGGCGCAACTGGAAACACCATATATTTT CAWSVQEAGATGNTIYF NA TRBJ1-3 once 17 TRBV30
TGTGCCAGCAGCTTGAATATTTTGACCTACAATGAGCAGTTCTTC CASSLNILTYNEQFF NA TRBJ2-1 once 15 TRBV13
TGTGCCAGCAGCTTAGGGCGAAAAATAGCGGGACGCTCCTACAATGAGCAGTTCTTC CASSLGRKIAGRSYNEQFF TRBD2 TRBJ2-1 few 19 TRBV11-2
TGTGCCAGCAGCCCACAGGAAAACACCGGGGAGCTGTTTTTT CASSPQENTGELFF NA TRBJ2-2 few 14 TRBV7-3
TGTGCCAGCAGCTTAGTACCAGAACCCGGAGGTGGCTACACCTTC CASSLVPEPGGGYTF NA TRBJ1-2 NA 15 TRBV7-2
TGTGCCATCAGTGAGACTAGCGGGAGATATGGCGAGCAGTACTTC CAISETSGRYGEQYF TRBD2 TRBJ2-7 NA 15 TRBV10-3
TGTGCCAGCAGTTTATCGACTTCCGGGACTAGCGGGGCCACAGATACGCAGTATTTT CASSLSTSGTSGATDTQYF TRBD2 TRBJ2-3 NA 19 TRBV27